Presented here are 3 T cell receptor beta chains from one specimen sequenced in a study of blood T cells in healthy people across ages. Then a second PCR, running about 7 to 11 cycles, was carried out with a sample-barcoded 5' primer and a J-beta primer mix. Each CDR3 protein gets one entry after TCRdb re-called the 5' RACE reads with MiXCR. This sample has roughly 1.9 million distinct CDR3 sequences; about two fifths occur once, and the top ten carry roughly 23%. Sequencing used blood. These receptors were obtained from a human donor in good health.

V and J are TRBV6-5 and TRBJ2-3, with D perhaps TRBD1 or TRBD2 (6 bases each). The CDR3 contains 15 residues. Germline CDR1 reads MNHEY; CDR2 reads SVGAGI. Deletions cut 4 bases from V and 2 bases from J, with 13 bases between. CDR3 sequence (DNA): TGTGCCAGCAGTTCAACTCCGGGGGCCACAGATACGCAGTATTTT. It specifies CASSSTPGATDTQYF.

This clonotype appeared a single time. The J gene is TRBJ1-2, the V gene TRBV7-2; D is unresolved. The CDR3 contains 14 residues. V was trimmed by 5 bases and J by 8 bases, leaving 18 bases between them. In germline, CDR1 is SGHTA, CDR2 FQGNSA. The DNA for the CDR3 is TGTGCCAGCAGCCCCGACTGGGTGGGAGAGGGCTACACCTTC. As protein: CASSPDWVGEGYTF.

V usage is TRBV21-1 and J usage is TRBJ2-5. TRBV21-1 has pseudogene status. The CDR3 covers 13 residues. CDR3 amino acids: CASSETPTDEQYF. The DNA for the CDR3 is TGTGCCAGCTCAGAAACGCCAACGGATGAGCAGTACTTC.